Each of the 31 T cell receptor beta chains below was sequenced from the same sample in a study of T cell responses to AZD1222 COVID-19 vaccine. Profiled with immunoSEQ multiplex PCR; TCRdb holds only in-frame clones, not every one. The table lists about 84,000 clones, around nine tenths of them singletons, with 11% in the top ten. The starting material was peripheral blood, obtained 28 days after the second AZD1222 dose. The receptor set was obtained from an adult who received the AZD1222 COVID-19 vaccine.

The chain carries TRBV11-3 and TRBJ2-2; D is unclear. V was pared by 2 bases and J by 6 bases, with 7 bases between. The CDR3 loop spans 13 amino acids. Germline V lookup: CDR1 SGHNT, CDR2 YENEEA. The CDR3 sequence is CASSLLGPGELFF. The CDR3 nucleotides read TGTGCCAGCAGCTTATTGGGTCCCGGGGAGCTGTTTTTT.

The CDR3 sequence is CSGERGEKLFF. CDR3 coding DNA: TGCAGTGGTGAGAGGGGTGAAAAACTGTTTTTT. The rearrangement uses TRBV20-1 and TRBJ1-4; D may be TRBD1 (5 bases). The CDR3 is 11 residues long. Trimming removed 7 bases at V and 7 bases at J, with 10 bases between. Per germline, CDR1 DFQATT and CDR2 SNEGSKA (reference sequence).

This sequence joins TRBV12-3 or TRBV12-4 and TRBJ1-1; D might be TRBD1 (6 bases). There are 13 residues in the CDR3. V was trimmed by 6 bases and J by 4 bases, leaving 12 bases between them. DNA for the CDR3: TGTGCCAGCAGACCAGGGGTCGGCACTGAAGCTTTCTTT. It codes for CASRPGVGTEAFF.

The chain joins TRBV5-1 to TRBJ2-3, with 10 nucleotides matching TRBD2. Germline lookup yields CDR1 SGHRS and CDR2 YFSETQ. The CDR3 sequence is 14 residues long. V was pared by 7 bases and J by 0 bases, with 2 bases of the junction left unmatched. The CDR3 nucleotides are TGCGCCAGCCAGACTAGCGGGAGCACAGATACGCAGTATTTT. As protein: CASQTSGSTDTQYF.

The J gene is TRBJ1-1, the V gene TRBV5-1; 7 positions match TRBD1. In germline, CDR1 is SGHRS, CDR2 YFSETQ. CDR3 size: 16 residues. V dropped 0 bases and J dropped 5; count of bases not matched to a gene: 10. In DNA, the CDR3 is TGCGCCAGCAGCTTGGAGGGGGCAGGGGAAGGAACTGAAGCTTTCTTT. Its protein is CASSLEGAGEGTEAFF.

This chain connects TRBV7-2 to TRBJ2-3; maybe TRBD1 (6 bases). Trimming stripped 5 bases from V and 4 bases from J, with 10 bases between. The CDR3 has 13 amino acids. Per the germline V gene, CDR1 is SGHTA and CDR2 is FQGNSA. As DNA, the CDR3 is TGTGCCAGCAGCCTCGGACAGTCAGATACGCAGTATTTT. Translated: CASSLGQSDTQYF.

In this sample, this clone turned up a few times. The rearrangement joins TRBV7-2 to TRBJ1-4, with 7 bases that match TRBD1. Germline CDR1 SGHTA, CDR2 FQGNSA. The CDR3 has 15 residues. The V segment lost 6 bases and the J segment 8 bases; nucleotides outside the gene matches: 12. The CDR3 region is CASRDGTAGGEKLFF. The CDR3, as DNA: TGTGCCAGCAGGGACGGGACAGCCGGGGGGGAAAAACTGTTTTTT.

This chain uses TRBV6-5 with TRBJ1-1; D is ambiguous. The V end was cut by 0 bases, the J end by 1 base, with 6 bases between. This CDR3 region has 14 residues. The germline gives CDR1 MNHEY, CDR2 SVGAGI. The CDR3 sequence is CASSYSGGNTEAFF. The CDR3 DNA is TGTGCCAGCAGTTACTCCGGAGGGAACACTGAAGCTTTCTTT.

This clone appeared a single time. CDR3 nucleotide sequence: TGTGCCAGCAGCCCCCAAATCGGGGGGGGCTATGGCTACACCTTC. Amino acids: CASSPQIGGGYGYTF. The chain recombines TRBV9 with TRBJ1-2; D is perhaps TRBD1 (5 bases). Germline CDR1 SGDLS, CDR2 YYNGEE. The CDR3 sequence is 15 residues long. V gave up 4 bases and J gave up 4 bases, with 17 bases separating them.

The chain uses TRBV10-3 and TRBJ2-3, with 11 nucleotides matching TRBD2. From germline, CDR1 is ENHRY and CDR2 SYGVKD. The CDR3 runs to 13 residues. Trimming removed 9 bases from V and 4 bases from J; junction bases left unmatched: 3. The CDR3 nucleotides are TGTGCCATGGGTAGCGGGGGGGCAGATACGCAGTATTTT. It yields the protein CAMGSGGADTQYF.

V usage is TRBV11-1 and J usage is TRBJ2-5; 13 bases are a match to TRBD2. The CDR3 has 14 amino acids. The V gene's germline CDR1 is SGHAT and CDR2 FQDESV (reference sequence). Trimming cost V 4 bases and J 11 bases; bases outside gene matches: 7. The CDR3 sequence: CASSSTSGGATQYF. The CDR3 DNA is TGTGCCAGCAGCTCCACTAGCGGGGGGGCGACGCAGTACTTC.

The rearrangement uses TRBV14 and TRBJ2-3; 7 bases are shared with TRBD2. Germline V gene sequence: CDR1 SGHDN, CDR2 FVKESK. This CDR3 is 16 amino acids long. Trimming at V came to 1 base and at J to 1 base, leaving 5 bases not matched to a gene. In DNA, the CDR3 is TGTGCCAGCAGCCAAGGATGGGGGAGGGGCACAGATACGCAGTATTTT. This sequence encodes CASSQGWGRGTDTQYF.

The J gene is TRBJ2-3, the V gene TRBV6-4; D ambiguous. The V end lost 4 bases, the J end lost 6 bases, and 23 bases lay between the germline ends. The CDR3 is 17 residues long. The germline CDR1 and CDR2 sequences are MRHNA and SNTAGT. The CDR3 DNA follows: TGTGCCAGCAGTGCCCGAGGCGGTCAGTCCCTTTTGGATACGCAGTATTTT. It translates to CASSARGGQSLLDTQYF.

This chain links TRBV3-1 (or the pseudogene TRBV3-2) with TRBJ1-1; D gene uncertain. Germline CDR1 is LGHDT and CDR2 is YNNKEL (reference sequence). The V and J ends lost 1 base and 8 bases respectively, with 8 bases between them. This CDR3 contains 12 residues. CDR3 loop: CASSQAGGEAFF. The CDR3 DNA follows: TGTGCCAGCAGCCAAGCGGGAGGGGAAGCTTTCTTT.

The chain employs TRBV2 and TRBJ2-1, with a possible D match to TRBD1 (6 bases). The V gene lost 3 bases and the J gene lost 4 bases, with 13 bases spanning the gap. CDR1 and CDR2 from the germline V gene are SNHLY and FYNNEI. CDR3 length: 15 residues. The CDR3 spells CASSDEGEAYNEQFF. DNA for the CDR3: TGTGCCAGCAGTGATGAGGGGGAAGCTTACAATGAGCAGTTCTTC.

About this clone itself: The junction departs from germline at one end; a sequencing error may be responsible. CDR3 DNA: TGTGCTAGCAGCCCAACAACAGGGACTAGCGGTTCCACCGGGGAGCTGTTTTTT. Protein: CASSPTTGTSGSTGELFF. The genes are TRBV7-7 and TRBJ2-2; 11 bases map to TRBD2. Per the germline V gene, CDR1 is SSHAT and CDR2 is FNYEAQ (reference sequence). The CDR3 covers 18 residues. Together with reference TRBV7-7 and TRBJ2-2, the CDR3 gives the full variable domain: GAGVSQSPRYKVTKRGQDVTLRCDPISSHATLYWYQQALGQGPEFLTYFNYEAQPDKSGLPSDRFSAERPEGSISTLTIQRTEQRDSAMYRCASSPTTGTSGSTGELFFGEGSRLTVL.

The genes are TRBV7-3 and TRBJ2-5, with D uncertain. Germline CDR1 reads SGHTA; CDR2 reads FQGTGA. The ends were cut back, 0 bases at V and 1 base at J, with 9 bases in the middle. The CDR3 has 15 amino acids. This CDR3 reads CASSLTSGRQETQYF. The CDR3 DNA reads TGTGCCAGCAGCTTAACGTCCGGGCGCCAAGAGACCCAGTACTTC. Full variable domain (rest looked up from reference TRBV7-3 and TRBJ2-5): GAGVSQTPSNKVTEKGKYVELRCDPISGHTALYWYRQSLGQGPEFLIYFQGTGAADDSGLPNDRFFAVRPEGSVSTLKIQRTERGDSAVYLCASSLTSGRQETQYFGPGTRLLVL.

V usage is TRBV3-1 (or the pseudogene TRBV3-2) and J usage is TRBJ2-7, with D hard to call. The CDR3 extends over 14 amino acids. Trimming shortened V by 1 base and J by 2 bases, and 9 bases separated the two germline ends. CDR1 and CDR2 (germline): LGHDT, YNNKEL (reference sequence). As DNA, the CDR3 is TGTGCCAGCAGCCAAGGCAATGGTCCCTACGAGCAGTACTTC. Amino acids: CASSQGNGPYEQYF.

The genes are TRBV7-9 and TRBJ1-3; the D gene is possibly TRBD1 (6 bases). V shed 5 bases and J shed 0 bases, with 11 bases lying between them. The germline V gene encodes CDR1 SEHNR and CDR2 FQNEAQ (reference sequence). CDR3 length: 15 residues. The CDR3 reads CASSPQGNSGNTIYF. The CDR3 coding sequence is TGTGCCAGCAGCCCACAGGGTAACTCTGGAAACACCATATATTTT.

This rearrangement joins TRBV10-3 to TRBJ1-1; D gene uncertain. Germline loops: CDR1 ENHRY, CDR2 SYGVKD. The germline V and J ends were trimmed by 3 bases and 1 base, with 12 bases remaining between them. This CDR3 contains 15 residues. In DNA form, the CDR3 reads TGTGCCATCAGTGAATGGGCGGCGGGGAACACTGAAGCTTTCTTT. Its translation: CAISEWAAGNTEAFF.

The chain is built from TRBV5-8 and TRBJ2-6; no reliable D call. Trimming left V 0 bases short and J 4 bases short, with 8 bases between. The germline CDR1 and CDR2 sequences are SGHTS and YDEGEE. CDR3 length equals 15 residues. CDR3 amino acids: CASSLDGSGANVLTF. In DNA, the CDR3 is TGTGCCAGCAGCTTGGACGGGTCCGGGGCCAACGTCCTGACTTTC.

CDR3 nucleotides: TGTGCCAGCAGCGTCCTCCGGGAAACCTACGAGCAGTACTTC. Residues: CASSVLRETYEQYF. The V and J genes are TRBV11-2 and TRBJ2-7; D might be TRBD2 (5 bases). Germline values: CDR1 SGHAT, CDR2 FQNNGV. Trimming took 5 bases from V and 2 from J, leaving 13 bases between them. The CDR3 is made up of 14 amino acids. Based on the CDR3 plus reference TRBV11-2 and TRBJ2-7, the full variable domain is EAGVAQSPRYKIIEKRQSVAFWCNPISGHATLYWYQQILGQGPKLLIQFQNNGVVDDSQLPKDRFSAERLKGVDSTLKIQPAKLEDSAVYLCASSVLRETYEQYFGPGTRLTVT.

The rearrangement links TRBV19 to TRBJ1-6; D remains ambiguous. V was trimmed by 7 bases and J by 7 bases, leaving 11 bases between them. The CDR3 runs to 13 residues. Per the germline V gene, CDR1 is LNHDA and CDR2 is SQIVND (reference sequence). The CDR3 region has the DNA TGTGCCAGTAACGAGGACGCCAATTCACCCCTCCACTTT. This translates into CASNEDANSPLHF.

The V and J genes are TRBV2 and TRBJ1-1; D is ambiguous. Trimming took off 1 base at V and 0 bases at J, with 3 bases between the two ends. The CDR3 is made up of 13 amino acids. The V gene's germline CDR1 is SNHLY and CDR2 FYNNEI. CDR3 bases: TGTGCCAGCAGTGAAGAAGTGAACACTGAAGCTTTCTTT. This sequence encodes CASSEEVNTEAFF.

The chain uses TRBV6-5 and TRBJ2-7; D could derive from TRBD1 or TRBD2 (5 bases each). V gave up 0 bases and J gave up 2 bases, with 14 bases separating them. Germline V gene data show CDR1 as MNHEY and CDR2 as SVGAGI. The CDR3 covers 16 residues. In nucleotides, the CDR3 is TGTGCCAGCAGTTACTCAGCGTCCCGGGGCGCCTACGAGCAGTACTTC. It yields the protein CASSYSASRGAYEQYF.

The chain couples TRBV5-4 to TRBJ2-7; TRBD2 might be the D (5 bases). This CDR3 is 14 amino acids long. V was shortened by 0 bases and J by 4 bases, with 11 bases between the two germline ends. Looked up from germline, CDR1 is SGHNT and CDR2 is YYREEE (reference sequence). CDR3 sequence: CASSLDQRNYEQYF. Written as DNA, the CDR3 is TGTGCCAGCAGCTTGGACCAGCGGAATTACGAGCAGTACTTC.

This clone has a handful of counts. The CDR3 bases are TGTGCCAGCAGCTTGGGACAGATCAATCAGCCCCAGCATTTT. Translation: CASSLGQINQPQHF. This sequence joins TRBV5-6 and TRBJ1-5; weak D call: TRBD1 (5 bases). V shed 0 bases and J shed 3 bases, with 7 bases lying between them. Germline V gene lookup returns CDR1 SGHDT and CDR2 YYEEEE. CDR3 length: 14 amino acids. Supplemented by reference TRBV5-6 and TRBJ1-5, the full variable domain reads DAGVTQSPTHLIKTRGQQVTLRCSPKSGHDTVSWYQQALGQGPQFIFQYYEEEERQRGNFPDRFSGHQFPNYSSELNVNALLLGDSALYLCASSLGQINQPQHFGDGTRLSIL.

This chain connects TRBV6-5 to TRBJ2-3; 7 bases are shared with TRBD2. Germline CDR1 is MNHEY and CDR2 is SVGAGI. Unmatched junction bases numbered 6, after V lost 4 bases and J lost 2 bases. The CDR3 consists of 15 residues. As DNA, the CDR3 is TGTGCCAGCAGTTTGCCAGCGGGGCCCACAGATACGCAGTATTTT. Translation: CASSLPAGPTDTQYF.

The genes are TRBV6-5 and TRBJ2-1; unclear D gene. CDR1 is MNHEY and CDR2 is SVGAGI in the germline V gene. V was shortened by 4 bases and J by 2 bases, with 15 bases between the two germline ends. This CDR3 region has 16 residues. The CDR3 DNA reads TGTGCCAGCAGTTCACAATCAAGGGATCCCTACAATGAGCAGTTCTTC. This codes for CASSSQSRDPYNEQFF.

The V call is TRBV4-3, the J call TRBJ2-1; 7 bases line up with TRBD1. In germline, CDR1 is LGHNA, CDR2 YSLEER. The CDR3 runs to 17 residues. V shed 4 bases and J 4 bases; nucleotides not matched to a gene: 13. The CDR3 spells CASSPDEGQIIYNEQFF. The CDR3 DNA is TGCGCCAGCAGCCCGGATGAGGGACAGATTATTTACAATGAGCAGTTCTTC.

The chain recombines TRBV5-1 with TRBJ2-1; tentatively, D is TRBD1 (6 bases). Germline V gives CDR1 SGHRS, CDR2 YFSETQ. The CDR3 length is 15 residues. V lost 2 bases and J lost 0, with 9 bases in between. The CDR3 DNA reads as TGCGCCAGCAGCTTACAGGGAAGCTCCTACAATGAGCAGTTCTTC. Its protein product is CASSLQGSSYNEQFF.